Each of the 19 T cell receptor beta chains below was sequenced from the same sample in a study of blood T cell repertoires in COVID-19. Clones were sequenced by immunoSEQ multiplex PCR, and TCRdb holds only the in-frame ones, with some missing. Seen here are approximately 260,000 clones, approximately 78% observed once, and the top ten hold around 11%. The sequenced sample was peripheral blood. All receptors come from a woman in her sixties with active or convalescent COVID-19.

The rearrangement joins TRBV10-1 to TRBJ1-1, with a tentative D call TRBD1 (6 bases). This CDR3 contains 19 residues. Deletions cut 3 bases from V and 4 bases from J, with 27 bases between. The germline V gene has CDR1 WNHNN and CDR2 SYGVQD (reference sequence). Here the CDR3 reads CASSDPEGAGDLVVTEAFF. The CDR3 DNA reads TGCGCCAGCAGTGACCCGGAAGGGGCAGGGGATTTGGTCGTCACTGAAGCTTTCTTT.

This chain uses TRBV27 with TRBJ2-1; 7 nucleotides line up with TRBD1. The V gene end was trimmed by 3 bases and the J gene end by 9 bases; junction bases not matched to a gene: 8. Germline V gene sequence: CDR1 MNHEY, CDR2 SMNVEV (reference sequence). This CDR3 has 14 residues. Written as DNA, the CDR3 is TGTGCCAGCAGTTTTGGAGACAGGGCGGGTGAGCAGTTCTTC. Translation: CASSFGDRAGEQFF.

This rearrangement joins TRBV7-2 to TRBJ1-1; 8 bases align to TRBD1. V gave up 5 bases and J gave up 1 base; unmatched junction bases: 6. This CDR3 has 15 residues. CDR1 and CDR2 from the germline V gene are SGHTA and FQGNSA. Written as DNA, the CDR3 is TGTGCCAGCAGCACGCAGGGGGCGGAGAACACTGAAGCTTTCTTT. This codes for CASSTQGAENTEAFF.

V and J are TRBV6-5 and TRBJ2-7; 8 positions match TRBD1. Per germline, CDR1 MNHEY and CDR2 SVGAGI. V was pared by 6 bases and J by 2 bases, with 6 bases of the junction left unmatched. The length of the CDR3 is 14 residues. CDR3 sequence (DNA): TGTGCCAGCAGGAGACCGGACAGGGCCTACGAGCAGTACTTC. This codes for CASRRPDRAYEQYF.

Written as DNA, the CDR3 is TGCGCCAGCAGCTCGGGACAGCCGGCCACAGATACGCAGTATTTT. Amino acids: CASSSGQPATDTQYF. The chain joins TRBV5-1 to TRBJ2-3, with TRBD1 identical over 7 bases. CDR1 and CDR2 (germline): SGHRS, YFSETQ. V dropped 3 bases and J dropped 2; count of bases not matched to a gene: 6. The CDR3 loop spans 15 amino acids.

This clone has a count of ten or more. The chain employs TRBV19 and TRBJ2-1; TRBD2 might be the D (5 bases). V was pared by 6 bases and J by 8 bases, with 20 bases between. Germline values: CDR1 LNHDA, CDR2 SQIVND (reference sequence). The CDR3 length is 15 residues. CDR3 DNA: TGTGCCAGTAGCCTATATGGTAGCAGGCGGGATGAGCAGTTCTTC. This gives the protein CASSLYGSRRDEQFF.

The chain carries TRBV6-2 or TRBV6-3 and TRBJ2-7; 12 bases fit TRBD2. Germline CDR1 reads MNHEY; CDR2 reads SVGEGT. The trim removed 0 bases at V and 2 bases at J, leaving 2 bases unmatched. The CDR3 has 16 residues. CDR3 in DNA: TGTGCCAGCAGTTACTCGACTAGCGGGGGAGCCTACGAGCAGTACTTC. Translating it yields CASSYSTSGGAYEQYF.

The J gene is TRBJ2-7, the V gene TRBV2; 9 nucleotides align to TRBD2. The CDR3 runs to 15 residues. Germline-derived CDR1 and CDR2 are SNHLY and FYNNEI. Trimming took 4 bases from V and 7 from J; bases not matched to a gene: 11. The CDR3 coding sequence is TGTGCCAGCAGTGCCACGGGACTAGCAACAGGAGAGCAGTACTTC. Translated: CASSATGLATGEQYF.

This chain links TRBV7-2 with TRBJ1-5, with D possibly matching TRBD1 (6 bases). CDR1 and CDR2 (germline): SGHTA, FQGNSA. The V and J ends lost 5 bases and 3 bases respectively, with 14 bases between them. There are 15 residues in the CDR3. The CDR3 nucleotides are TGTGCCAGCAGCACACAGGACAGCTACAATCAGCCCCAGCATTTT. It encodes CASSTQDSYNQPQHF.

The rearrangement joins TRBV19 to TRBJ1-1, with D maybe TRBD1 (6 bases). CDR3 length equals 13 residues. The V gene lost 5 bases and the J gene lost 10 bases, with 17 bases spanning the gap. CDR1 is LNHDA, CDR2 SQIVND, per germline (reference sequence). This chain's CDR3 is CASSLQGSAVAFF. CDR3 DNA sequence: TGTGCCAGTAGTTTACAGGGATCCGCAGTAGCTTTCTTT.

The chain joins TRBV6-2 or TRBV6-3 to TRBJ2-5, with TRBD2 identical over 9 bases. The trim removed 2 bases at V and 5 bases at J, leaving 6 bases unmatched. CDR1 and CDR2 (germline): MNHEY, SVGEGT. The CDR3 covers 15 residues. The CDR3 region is CASSYAGGPFETQYF. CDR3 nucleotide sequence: TGTGCCAGCAGTTACGCGGGGGGGCCTTTTGAGACCCAGTACTTC.

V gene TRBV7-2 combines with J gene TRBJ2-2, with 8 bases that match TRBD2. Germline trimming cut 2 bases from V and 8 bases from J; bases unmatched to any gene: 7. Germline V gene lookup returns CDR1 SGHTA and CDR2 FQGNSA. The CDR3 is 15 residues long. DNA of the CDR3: TGTGCCAGCAGCTTAAATGCGGGGGGAGAGGGGGAGCTGTTTTTT. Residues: CASSLNAGGEGELFF.

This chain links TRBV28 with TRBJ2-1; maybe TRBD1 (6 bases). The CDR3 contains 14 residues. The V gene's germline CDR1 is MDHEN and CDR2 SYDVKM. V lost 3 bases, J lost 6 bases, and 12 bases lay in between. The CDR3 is CASSLPNRVNEQFF. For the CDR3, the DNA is TGTGCCAGCAGTTTGCCAAACAGGGTCAATGAGCAGTTCTTC.

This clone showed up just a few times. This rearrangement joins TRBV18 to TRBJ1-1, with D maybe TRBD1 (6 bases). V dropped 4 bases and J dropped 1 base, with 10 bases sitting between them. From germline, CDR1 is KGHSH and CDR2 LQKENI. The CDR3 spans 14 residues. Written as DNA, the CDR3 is TGTGCCAGCTCACGGACAGAAAAGAACACTGAAGCTTTCTTT. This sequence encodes CASSRTEKNTEAFF.

The DNA for the CDR3 is TGTGCCATCAGTGAGTCGACGGTCGGGGGCTACACCTTC. Translating it yields CAISESTVGGYTF. The chain has TRBV10-3 and TRBJ1-2; D gene unclear. The CDR3 is 13 amino acids. Germline values: CDR1 ENHRY, CDR2 SYGVKD. Trimming removed 0 bases from V and 8 bases from J, with 10 bases in between.

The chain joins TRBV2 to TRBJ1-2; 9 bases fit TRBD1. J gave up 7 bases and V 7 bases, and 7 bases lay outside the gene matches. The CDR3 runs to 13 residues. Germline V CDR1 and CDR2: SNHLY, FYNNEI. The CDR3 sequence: CASNSWDRAGYTF. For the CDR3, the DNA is TGTGCCAGCAACTCCTGGGACAGGGCTGGCTACACCTTC.

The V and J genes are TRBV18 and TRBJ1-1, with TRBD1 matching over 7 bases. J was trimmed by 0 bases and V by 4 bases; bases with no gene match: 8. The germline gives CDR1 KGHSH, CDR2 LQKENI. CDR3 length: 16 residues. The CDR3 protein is CASSLSSDRMNTEAFF. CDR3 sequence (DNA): TGTGCCAGCTCACTCTCGTCGGACAGGATGAACACTGAAGCTTTCTTT.

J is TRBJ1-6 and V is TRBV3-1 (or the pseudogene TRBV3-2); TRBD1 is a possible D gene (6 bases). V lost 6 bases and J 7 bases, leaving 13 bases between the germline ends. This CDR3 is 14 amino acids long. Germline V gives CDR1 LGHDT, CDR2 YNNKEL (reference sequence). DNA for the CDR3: TGTGCCAGCAGATCAGGGGTGGGGAATTCACCCCTCCACTTT. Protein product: CASRSGVGNSPLHF.

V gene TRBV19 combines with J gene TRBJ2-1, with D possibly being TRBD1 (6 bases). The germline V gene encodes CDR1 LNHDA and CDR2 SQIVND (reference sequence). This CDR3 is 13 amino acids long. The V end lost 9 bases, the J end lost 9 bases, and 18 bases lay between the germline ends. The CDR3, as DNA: TGTGCCAGCCAGGGGCAGGGAGAGGGTGAGCAGTTCTTC. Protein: CASQGQGEGEQFF. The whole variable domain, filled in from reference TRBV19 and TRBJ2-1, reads DGGITQSPKYLFRKEGQNVTLSCEQNLNHDAMYWYRQDPGQGLRLIYYSQIVNDFQKGDIAEGYSVSREKKESFPLTVTSAQKNPTAFYLCASQGQGEGEQFFGPGTRLTVL.